This TCR beta chain was obtained from a study of glioma-infiltrating T cells. The iRepertoire nested amplicon-rescue multiplex PCR amplified TCR alpha and beta CDR3s from RNA. For one-step reverse transcription and amplification, 100-400 ng of tissue mRNA or PBMC total RNA was used. Via MiXCR, TCRdb re-called the multiplex PCR reads, giving one row per CDR3 protein. This sample carries around 99,000 distinct CDR3 sequences, less than 30% of them seen once, and the ten largest clones take 35%. In germline, CDR1 is SGHTA, CDR2 FQGNSA. This CDR3 is built from 14 residues. Between the trimmed V and J ends, which lost 6 bases and 4 bases, there was a span of 15 bases. Study-wide results and limits: Above-expected tissue-blood divergence occurred in all gliomas, most in low-grade ones. Tissue and blood shared very few CDR3 sequences.

As concerns this clonotype: No antigen is known for it.

The rearrangement uses TRBV7-2 and TRBJ1-1; D unresolved. The sequencing input was glioma tissue, nonneoplastic brain tissue, or PBMCs (not recorded which). The sequence was collected from a human donor with low-grade glioma or glioblastoma, undergoing nonglioma brain surgery, or in good health (not recorded which). The CDR3 DNA is TGTGCCAGCAGTCCGCGGACCTTGGGCACTGAAGCTTTCTTT. Amino acid sequence: CASSPRTLGTEAFF.